These 9 T cell receptor beta chains came from one sample sequenced in a study of T-cell memory formation after mild COVID-19. Each CDR3 protein gets one entry after TCRdb re-called the 5' RACE reads with MiXCR. The sample records more than 100,000 distinct CDR3 sequences, approximately 6.2% being singletons. Sequenced sample: PBMCs or a T cell subset sorted from them (not recorded which). Source of these receptors: an adult woman who had mild COVID-19 (a few samples of this study predate the infection). Cell type and time point are not known.

The CDR3 DNA follows: TGCGCCAGCAGCGTATCAGGGGTCACCTACAATGAGCAGTTCTTC. Amino acid sequence: CASSVSGVTYNEQFF. This chain joins TRBV5-1 and TRBJ2-1; maybe TRBD1 (6 bases). This CDR3 region has 15 residues. The V gene lost 4 bases and the J gene lost 2 bases, with 13 bases spanning the gap. Looked up from germline, CDR1 is SGHRS and CDR2 is YFSETQ.

This clonotype has more than one count but fewer than ten. The CDR3 coding sequence is TGTGCCAGCAGCGTAGAATCCCGGGGGTGGACCGGGGAGCTGTTTTTT. Translating gives CASSVESRGWTGELFF. The gene calls are TRBV9 and TRBJ2-2, with D possibly TRBD2 on 6 matching bases. V was trimmed by 0 bases and J by 5 bases, leaving 14 bases between them. The CDR3 runs to 16 residues. Germline V gene lookup returns CDR1 SGDLS and CDR2 YYNGEE.

This chain connects TRBV4-1 to TRBJ2-5, with a weak D call TRBD2 (6 bases). The length of the CDR3 is 14 residues. The germline gives CDR1 MGHRA, CDR2 YSYEKL. Trimming took off 4 bases at V and 5 bases at J, with 14 bases between the two ends. For the CDR3, the DNA is TGCGCCAGCAGCCCTCAGGAGGGCCCGGAGACCCAGTACTTC. Protein product: CASSPQEGPETQYF.

This clonotype has a handful of counts. This chain connects TRBV5-1 to TRBJ2-5; TRBD1 matches 7 bases. The CDR3 is 14 amino acids. After removal of 7 bases from V and 0 bases from J, the junction contained 6 bases not matched to a gene. Germline V gene sequence: CDR1 SGHRS, CDR2 YFSETQ. CDR3 sequence (DNA): TGCGCCAGCTTTAGGGACAGTTACCAAGAGACCCAGTACTTC. It translates to CASFRDSYQETQYF.

This clonotype was detected only a few times. The J gene is TRBJ2-1, the V gene TRBV29-1; D gene unclear. The length of the CDR3 is 12 residues. Germline loops: CDR1 SQVTM, CDR2 ANQGSEA. The CDR3 is CSSSRSYNEQFF. The CDR3 DNA reads TGCAGTAGTAGTAGGTCCTACAATGAGCAGTTCTTC.

This clonotype came up a few times. The V gene is TRBV6-5, the J gene TRBJ2-4; 8 bases align to TRBD2. The J segment lost 1 base and the V segment lost 7 bases, leaving 3 bases of the junction unmatched. Per germline, CDR1 MNHEY and CDR2 SVGAGI. This CDR3 is built from 14 residues. This CDR3 reads CASTPGGAKNIQYF. DNA of the CDR3: TGTGCCAGCACCCCGGGAGGGGCCAAAAACATTCAGTACTTC.

This clonotype has more than one count but fewer than ten. The rearrangement uses TRBV12-3 or TRBV12-4 and TRBJ2-3, with 8 positions matching TRBD2. V gave up 5 bases and J gave up 6 bases; unmatched junction bases: 10. This CDR3 is built from 15 residues. CDR3 amino acids: CASSRGLEGRDTQYF. DNA of the CDR3: TGTGCCAGCAGTAGGGGACTAGAAGGGCGGGATACGCAGTATTTT.

The chain uses TRBV7-8 and TRBJ2-1; the match to TRBD2 covers 10 bases. CDR3 size: 15 residues. CDR1 and CDR2 from the germline V gene are SGHVS and FQNEAQ. V trimming: 1 base; J trimming: 10 bases; junction bases outside the gene matches: 7. CDR3 in DNA: TGTGCCAGCAGCTTAGGCCTAGCGGGAGTCGGGGAGCAGTTCTTC. Translated, it gives CASSLGLAGVGEQFF.

This chain connects TRBV7-8 to TRBJ1-1; TRBD1 is a possible D gene (5 bases). V dropped 5 bases and J dropped 5 bases, with 12 bases sitting between them. This CDR3 region has 13 residues. The germline CDR1 and CDR2 sequences are SGHVS and FQNEAQ. Here the CDR3 DNA reads TGTGCCAGCAGCCGAGGGACTTGGACTGAAGCTTTCTTT. This encodes CASSRGTWTEAFF.